The entry below describes one T cell receptor beta chain. Its antigen is not known. Compared with germline, one end of the junction differs, possibly owing to a read error. This sample was taken from a study of cytomegalovirus exposure and HLA in healthy donors. General study points: According to an earlier analysis, most TCR beta V segments yielded productive rearrangements about 90% or about 30% of the time.

CDR1 and CDR2 from the germline V gene are LGHNA and YSLEER. This CDR3 region has 15 residues. The study ran its PCR with 60 Vbeta and 13 Jbeta primers. The protocol was immunoSEQ multiplex PCR, while the TCRdb copy is restricted to in-frame clones and leaves out a portion. The profile shows 200,000 to 250,000 clones, approximately 90% of them singletons. The chain carries TRBV4-3 and TRBJ1-2; 7 nucleotides agree with TRBD1. The origin of this receptor is a young woman in good health and CMV-seronegative. The sequencing input was PBMCs. The CDR3 sequence is CASSQIRGHYYGYTF. The CDR3 nucleotides read TGCGCCAGCAGCCAAATTAGGGGGCATTACTACGGCTACACCTTC.